Listed below are T cell receptor beta chains from one sample, sequenced in a study of blood T cell repertoires in COVID-19. Only in-frame clones appear in the TCRdb table, and some are missing; sequencing was by immunoSEQ multiplex PCR. The sample yields about 120,000 clones, approximately 83% seen once. The sequenced sample was peripheral blood. Receptors originate from a man aged 55 to 70 with acute or convalescent COVID-19. Each CDR3 is given with its conserved first and last residue. The order of the fields is clone size, V gene, J gene, D gene, CDR3 protein, CDR3 DNA. A D gene is named only where the DNA matches it firmly. Expanded clones are given a class, and other clones once, few, many or no size at all.

-,TRBV3-1/TRBV3-2,TRBJ1-1,-,CASSHSPGGTEAFF,TGTGCCAGCAGCCACTCACCTGGGGGGACTGAAGCTTTCTTT
-,TRBV28,TRBJ2-3,-,CASSSYLRGLIDTQYF,TGTGCCAGCAGTTCCTACCTCAGGGGTCTAATAGATACGCAGTATTTT
-,TRBV5-1,TRBJ1-3,-,CASGGTSGNTIYF,TGCGCCAGCGGGGGGACCTCTGGAAACACCATATATTTT
-,TRBV27,TRBJ1-1,-,CASSLYGGENTEAFF,TGTGCCAGCAGTTTATATGGGGGGGAGAACACTGAAGCTTTCTTT
-,TRBV6-5,TRBJ1-2,-,CASRPGLGGYTF,TGTGCCAGCAGACCAGGGCTGGGAGGCTACACCTTC
-,TRBV19,TRBJ2-3,TRBD2,CASSPRTSGGTDTQYF,TGTGCCAGTAGTCCGCGGACTAGCGGGGGCACAGATACGCAGTATTTT
few,TRBV27,TRBJ2-4,TRBD1,CASSLITGTGVGNIQYF,TGTGCCAGCAGTCTCATAACCGGGACAGGGGTGGGAAACATTCAGTACTTC
-,TRBV3-1/TRBV3-2,TRBJ2-2,-,CASSQDPGDDTGELFF,TGTGCCAGCAGCCAAGACCCAGGGGATGACACCGGGGAGCTGTTTTTT
-,TRBV27,TRBJ1-2,TRBD1,CASRGQRANYGYTF,TGTGCCAGCAGGGGACAGCGAGCTAACTATGGCTACACCTTC
-,TRBV28,TRBJ1-2,-,CASSLSPGVYGYTF,TGTGCCAGCAGTTTGTCCCCAGGGGTCTATGGCTACACCTTC
-,TRBV19,TRBJ1-5,TRBD1,CASRLPGTGGQPQHF,TGTGCCAGTCGACTTCCGGGGACAGGCGGTCAGCCCCAGCATTTT
-,TRBV5-1,TRBJ2-2,-,CASSLWGQNTGELFF,TGCGCCAGCAGCTTGTGGGGACAGAACACCGGGGAGCTGTTTTTT
-,TRBV5-1,TRBJ1-2,-,CASRPQGSYGYTF,TGCGCCAGCAGACCTCAGGGGAGCTATGGCTACACCTTC
-,TRBV28,TRBJ1-3,-,CASRVGGTASSGNTIYF,TGTGCCAGCAGGGTTGGGGGGACGGCCAGCTCTGGAAACACCATATATTTT
few,TRBV6-6,TRBJ1-1,-,CASSPGRQRNTEAFF,TGTGCCAGCAGTCCCGGACGACAGCGGAACACTGAAGCTTTCTTT
-,TRBV5-6,TRBJ1-5,-,CASSSHDYSNQPQHF,TGTGCCAGCAGCTCACACGACTATAGCAATCAGCCCCAGCATTTT
-,TRBV28,TRBJ1-5,TRBD1,CASSSDRTTDQPQHF,TGTGCCAGCAGTTCGGACAGGACAACTGATCAGCCCCAGCATTTT
-,TRBV5-1,TRBJ2-5,-,CASSPGSGETQYF,TGCGCCAGCAGCCCTGGGAGTGGGGAGACCCAGTACTTC
few,TRBV30,TRBJ1-1,-,CAWSVPPQRNAAFF,TGTGCCTGGAGTGTACCTCCACAGCGGAACGCAGCTTTCTTT
-,TRBV6-2/TRBV6-3,TRBJ2-1,TRBD1,CASSLLTGSYNEQFF,TGTGCCAGCAGTCTCTTGACAGGGTCCTACAATGAGCAGTTCTTC
-,TRBV6-5,TRBJ1-2,TRBD1,CASSLDRGGLGYTF,TGTGCCAGCAGCCTTGACAGGGGGGGACTGGGCTACACCTTC
few,TRBV29-1,TRBJ2-1,-,CSVGRNAGYRSYNEQFF,TGCAGCGTTGGCCGAAATGCGGGATACCGATCCTACAATGAGCAGTTCTTC
-,TRBV6-1,TRBJ2-5,-,CASSEMRGSETQYF,TGTGCCAGCAGTGAAATGAGAGGGAGTGAGACCCAGTACTTC
few,TRBV9,TRBJ1-5,TRBD1,CASSFQGQANQPQHF,TGTGCCAGCAGCTTCCAGGGACAGGCCAATCAGCCCCAGCATTTT
-,TRBV5-4,TRBJ2-7,TRBD2,CASSLTSGATYEQYF,TGTGCCAGCAGCCTGACTAGCGGGGCAACCTACGAGCAGTACTTC
-,TRBV5-1,TRBJ1-1,-,CASSSNPQGTEAFF,TGCGCCAGCAGCTCCAACCCCCAGGGCACTGAAGCTTTCTTT
-,TRBV6-5,TRBJ2-7,-,CATLSSAGSYEQYF,TGTGCCACCCTCTCGTCAGCGGGCAGCTACGAGCAGTACTTC
-,TRBV5-1,TRBJ1-1,-,CASSLGGKGVEAFF,TGCGCCAGCAGCTTGGGAGGAAAGGGGGTTGAAGCTTTCTTT
-,TRBV6-5,TRBJ1-1,TRBD1,CASSRQGRGTEAFF,TGTGCCAGCAGTAGACAGGGGAGGGGCACTGAAGCTTTCTTT
medium-sized,TRBV19,TRBJ2-2,TRBD2,CASSMGLAENTGELFF,TGTGCCAGTAGTATGGGACTAGCGGAGAACACCGGGGAGCTGTTTTTT
-,TRBV6-5,TRBJ1-1,-,CASSYSAGSNTEAFF,TGTGCCAGCAGTTACTCGGCAGGATCCAACACTGAAGCTTTCTTT
-,TRBV5-1,TRBJ1-2,TRBD1,CASSSGTANYGYTF,TGCGCCAGCAGCTCCGGGACAGCTAACTATGGCTACACCTTC
-,TRBV5-8,TRBJ1-2,-,CASSQSGYGYTF,TGTGCCAGCAGCCAGTCGGGCTATGGCTACACCTTC
-,TRBV27,TRBJ1-5,TRBD1,CASSPGTAYFNQPQHF,TGTGCCAGCAGTCCCGGGACAGCCTACTTCAATCAGCCCCAGCATTTT
-,TRBV4-1,TRBJ2-1,TRBD2,CASRPIAGGSYNEQFF,TGCGCCAGCAGGCCCATTGCGGGGGGCTCCTACAATGAGCAGTTCTTC
once,TRBV12-3/TRBV12-4,TRBJ2-7,-,CASSLGGGEQYF,TGTGCCAGCAGTTTAGGAGGGGGCGAGCAGTACTTC
few,TRBV6-5,TRBJ1-5,-,CASSTGYSNQPQHF,TGTGCCAGCAGTACGGGTTATAGCAATCAGCCCCAGCATTTT
-,TRBV5-4,TRBJ2-7,-,CASRASVGSSYEQYF,TGTGCCAGCAGGGCCTCAGTGGGGAGCTCCTACGAGCAGTACTTC
-,TRBV30,TRBJ2-7,-,CAWGDLYEQYF,TGTGCCTGGGGAGACTTATACGAGCAGTACTTC
-,TRBV10-1,TRBJ1-2,-,CASSDRRGNGYTF,TGCGCCAGCAGCGACCGAAGGGGTAATGGCTACACCTTC
once,TRBV6-4,TRBJ2-3,TRBD2,CASSDSLTSAQYF,TGTGCCAGCAGTGACTCTTTGACTAGCGCGCAGTATTTT
-,TRBV5-1,TRBJ2-3,TRBD1,CASSTLGQGSTDTQYF,TGCGCCAGCAGCACCTTGGGACAGGGATCCACAGATACGCAGTATTTT
-,TRBV21-1,TRBJ2-7,-,CASSKGTSGRGEQYF,TGTGCCAGCAGCAAAGGGACTAGCGGGAGAGGCGAGCAGTACTTC
-,TRBV2,TRBJ2-5,-,CASSPTGVQETQYF,TGTGCCAGCAGTCCGACCGGGGTCCAAGAGACCCAGTACTTC
-,TRBV28,TRBJ2-6,TRBD1,CASRLAGGTGANVLTF,TGTGCCAGCAGGCTTGCAGGGGGCACTGGGGCCAACGTCCTGACTTTC
-,TRBV28,TRBJ2-2,TRBD1,CASSPGQIHTGELFF,TGTGCCAGCAGCCCGGGACAGATTCACACCGGGGAGCTGTTTTTT
-,TRBV2,TRBJ1-5,TRBD1,CASSAGQGNQPQHF,TGTGCCAGCAGTGCGGGACAGGGCAACCAGCCCCAGCATTTT
-,TRBV2,TRBJ2-3,TRBD2,CASSGAGGPTDTQYF,TGTGCCAGCAGTGGGGCGGGAGGGCCAACAGATACGCAGTATTTT
-,TRBV30,TRBJ1-1,-,CASSELNTEAFF,TGTGCCAGTTCGGAGCTGAACACTGAAGCTTTCTTT
-,TRBV5-1,TRBJ1-1,TRBD1,CASSPFDRGTTEAFF,TGCGCCAGCAGCCCCTTCGACAGGGGGACAACTGAAGCTTTCTTT
once,TRBV28,TRBJ1-6,-,CASMGAGTYNSPLHF,TGTGCCAGCATGGGCGCCGGGACCTATAATTCACCCCTCCACTTT
-,TRBV2,TRBJ1-2,-,CASSDRYNYGYTF,TGTGCCAGCAGTGACAGATATAACTATGGCTACACCTTC
-,TRBV28,TRBJ1-3,-,CASSFRAAGTIYF,TGTGCCAGCAGTTTCAGGGCAGCCGGGACCATATATTTT